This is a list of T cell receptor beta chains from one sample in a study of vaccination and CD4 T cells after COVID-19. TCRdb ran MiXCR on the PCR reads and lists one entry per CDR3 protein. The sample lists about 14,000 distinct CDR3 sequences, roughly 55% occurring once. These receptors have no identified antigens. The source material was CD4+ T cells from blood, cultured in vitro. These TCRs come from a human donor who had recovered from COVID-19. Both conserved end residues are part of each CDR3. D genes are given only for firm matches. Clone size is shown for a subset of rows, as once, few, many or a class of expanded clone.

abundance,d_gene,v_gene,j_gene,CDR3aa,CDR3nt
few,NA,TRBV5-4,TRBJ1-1,CASSSRGTEAFF,TGTGCCAGCAGCAGCAGGGGAACTGAAGCTTTCTTT
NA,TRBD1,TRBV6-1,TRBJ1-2,CASRQDRADFYGYTF,TGTGCCAGCAGACAGGACAGGGCGGATTTCTATGGCTACACCTTC
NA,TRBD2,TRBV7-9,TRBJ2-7,CASSLRRGRASYEQYF,TGTGCCAGCAGCTTAAGGCGCGGGAGGGCGAGCTACGAGCAGTACTTC
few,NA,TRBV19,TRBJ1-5,CASSIGGVRANQPQHF,TGTGCCAGTAGTATAGGGGGGGTAAGGGCCAATCAGCCCCAGCATTTT
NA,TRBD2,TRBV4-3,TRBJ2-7,CASSQGTSADYEQYF,TGCGCCAGCAGCCAGGGGACTAGCGCAGACTACGAGCAGTACTTC
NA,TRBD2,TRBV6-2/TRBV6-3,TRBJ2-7,CASSSQWRREYGQYF,TGTGCCAGCAGCTCCCAGTGGCGGCGGGAGTACGGGCAGTACTTC
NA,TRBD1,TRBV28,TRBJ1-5,CASSSTLGGQYSNQPQHF,TGTGCCAGCAGTTCCACCTTAGGGGGCCAATATAGCAATCAGCCCCAGCATTTT
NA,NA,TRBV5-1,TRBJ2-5,CASSLTEQETQYF,TGCGCCAGCAGCCTGACGGAACAAGAGACCCAGTACTTC
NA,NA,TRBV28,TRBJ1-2,CASSSVYGYTF,TGTGCCAGCAGTTCTGTCTATGGCTACACCTTC
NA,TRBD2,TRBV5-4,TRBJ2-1,CASSLRAGGDVEQFF,TGTGCCAGCAGCTTGCGGGCGGGAGGTGATGTGGAGCAGTTCTTC
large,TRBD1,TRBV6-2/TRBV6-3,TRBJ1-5,CASSPSRTGRNQPQHF,TGTGCCAGCAGTCCTTCTAGGACAGGGAGGAATCAGCCCCAGCATTTT
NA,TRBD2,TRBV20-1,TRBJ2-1,CSARLAGGSPTGFF,TGCAGTGCGAGACTAGCGGGAGGCTCTCCGACCGGGTTCTTC
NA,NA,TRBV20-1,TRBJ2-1,CSARHGTEQFF,TGCAGTGCTAGGCACGGAACTGAGCAGTTCTTC
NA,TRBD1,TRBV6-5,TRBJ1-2,CASSLLQGNGYTF,TGTGCCAGCAGTTTACTACAGGGGAATGGCTACACCTTC
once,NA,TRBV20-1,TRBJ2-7,CSASSLGISSYEQYF,TGCAGTGCTAGTAGTTTGGGGATAAGCTCCTACGAGCAGTACTTC
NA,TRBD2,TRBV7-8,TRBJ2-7,CASSLALLAGAYEQYF,TGTGCCAGCAGCTTAGCGCTACTAGCGGGAGCCTACGAGCAGTACTTC
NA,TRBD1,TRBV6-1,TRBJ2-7,CASSVLTGGLYEQYF,TGTGCCAGCAGTGTTTTGACAGGGGGCCTTTACGAGCAGTACTTC
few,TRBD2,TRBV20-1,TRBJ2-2,CSASGAGGAGELFF,TGCAGTGCTAGTGGGGCGGGAGGTGCCGGGGAGCTGTTTTTT
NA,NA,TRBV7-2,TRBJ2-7,CASSFDFQTYEQYF,TGTGCCAGCAGCTTCGACTTCCAGACCTACGAGCAGTACTTC
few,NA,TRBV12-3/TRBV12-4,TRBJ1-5,CASSLPAQPQHF,TGTGCCAGCAGTTTACCGGCTCAGCCCCAGCATTTT
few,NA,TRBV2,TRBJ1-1,CASRERGMRAFF,TGTGCCAGCAGGGAAAGGGGTATGAGGGCTTTCTTT
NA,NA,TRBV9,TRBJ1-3,CASSVAHGRNTIYF,TGTGCCAGCAGCGTAGCACACGGGAGGAACACCATATATTTT